This passage covers 21 T cell receptor beta chains from one sample sequenced in a study of glioma-infiltrating T cells. The iRepertoire nested amplicon-rescue multiplex PCR amplified TCR alpha and beta CDR3s from RNA. TCRdb passed the multiplex PCR reads through MiXCR, listing each CDR3 protein once. Of approximately 130,000 distinct CDR3 sequences listed, around 25% are singletons. Sequencing was carried out using glioma tissue, nonneoplastic brain tissue, or PBMCs (not recorded which). The receptors stem from a human donor with low-grade glioma or glioblastoma, undergoing nonglioma brain surgery, or in good health (not recorded which).

The chain is built from TRBV18 and TRBJ1-2; TRBD1 might be the D (6 bases). Germline-derived CDR1 and CDR2 are KGHSH and LQKENI. Between the trimmed V and J ends, which lost 1 base and 5 bases, there was a span of 17 bases. CDR3 length: 16 residues. The CDR3 DNA sequence: TGTGCCAGCTCACCACAAACTGGACAGAGCAGATATGGCTACACCTTC. It translates to CASSPQTGQSRYGYTF.

This clonotype was found a few times. The CDR3 nucleotides are TGTGCCAGCAGCTTCACAGCAACTAATGAAAAACTGTTTTTT. Its protein product is CASSFTATNEKLFF. This chain joins TRBV7-2 and TRBJ1-4, with D unclear. CDR3 length: 14 amino acids. V was cut by 3 bases and J by 0 bases, with 5 bases left in between. The germline V gene encodes CDR1 SGHTA and CDR2 FQGNSA. Based on the CDR3 plus reference TRBV7-2 and TRBJ1-4, the full variable domain is GAGVSQSPSNKVTEKGKDVELRCDPISGHTALYWYRQSLGQGLEFLIYFQGNSAPDKSGLPSDRFSAERTGGSVSTLTIQRTQQEDSAVYLCASSFTATNEKLFFGSGTQLSVL.

This chain uses TRBV6-1 with TRBJ2-7; 9 bases align to TRBD2. Germline CDR1 MNHNS, CDR2 SASEGT. This CDR3 spans 16 amino acids. After removal of 6 bases from V and 2 bases from J, the junction contained 11 bases not matched to a gene. The chain's CDR3 is CASRPTIAGATYEQYV. In nucleotides, the CDR3 is TGTGCCAGCAGACCGACTATAGCGGGGGCCACCTACGAGCAGTACGTC.

This clonotype was picked up many times. The J gene is TRBJ2-7, the V gene TRBV6-1, with no clear D. Per the germline V gene, CDR1 is MNHNS and CDR2 is SASEGT. V gave up 6 bases and J gave up 0 bases, with 9 bases separating them. The CDR3 is 13 amino acids. CDR3 in DNA: TGTGCCAGCAGGACCGGGTCCTCCTACGAGCAGTACGTC. Translation gives CASRTGSSYEQYV.

In this sample, this clonotype turned up many times. The gene calls are TRBV27 and TRBJ1-2; D is undetermined. The CDR3 has 15 amino acids. V lost 0 bases, J lost 5 bases, and 13 bases lay in between. The germline V gene encodes CDR1 MNHEY and CDR2 SMNVEV (reference sequence). The CDR3 spells CASSLSAGYLYGYTF. The CDR3 DNA reads TGTGCCAGCAGTTTATCTGCCGGCTACCTGTATGGCTACACCTTC.

V gene TRBV3-1 combines with J gene TRBJ1-5; the D gene is possibly TRBD1 (5 bases). V lost 7 bases and J 2 bases, leaving 15 bases between the germline ends. From germline, CDR1 is LGHDT and CDR2 YNNKEL (reference sequence). The CDR3 loop spans 15 amino acids. CDR3 sequence: CASITHLGGNQPQHF. DNA of the CDR3: TGTGCCAGCATTACACACCTAGGGGGCAATCAGCCCCAGCATTTT.

About this clonotype itself: A much more abundant neighbour one base away suggests this may be a read error. V and J are TRBV7-9 and TRBJ1-5, with D possibly matching TRBD1 (6 bases). V was clipped by 5 bases and J by 1 base, with 9 bases between them. Per the germline V gene, CDR1 is SEHNR and CDR2 is FQNEAQ (reference sequence). The CDR3 is 14 residues long. CDR3 nucleotides: TGTGCCAGCAGCACGCAGGGGAGCAATCAGCCCCAGCATTTT. Translation gives CASSTQGSNQPQHF.

The chain is built from TRBV7-3 and TRBJ2-7, with D possibly being TRBD1 (6 bases). The V gene lost 10 bases and the J gene lost 3 bases, with 22 bases spanning the gap. From germline, CDR1 is SGHTA and CDR2 FQGTGA. The CDR3 consists of 15 residues. The CDR3 nucleotides are TGTGCCACGGAAAAGATTCGGGACACCAGCTACGAGCAGTACGTC. Encoded protein: CATEKIRDTSYEQYV.

The rearrangement links TRBV4-2 to TRBJ1-2, with D unclear. Trimming pared 0 bases from V and 6 bases from J, leaving 8 bases between. Germline V gene lookup returns CDR1 LGHNA and CDR2 YNFKEQ. The CDR3 is made up of 13 amino acids. The CDR3 sequence is CASSQEKRDGYTF. The DNA of the CDR3 is TGTGCCAGCAGCCAAGAAAAAAGAGATGGCTACACCTTC.

Note on this clonotype: A much more abundant neighbour one base away suggests this may be a read error. The rearrangement uses TRBV6-6 and TRBJ2-1; D might be TRBD1 (6 bases). The V and J ends lost 2 bases and 5 bases respectively, with 13 bases between them. Germline CDR1 MNHNY, CDR2 SVGAGI (reference sequence). The CDR3 length is 15 residues. This chain's CDR3 is CASSYQKDSDNEQFF. The CDR3 coding sequence is TGTGCCAGCAGTTACCAGAAGGACAGCGACAATGAGCAGTTCTTC.

The rearrangement uses TRBV12-3 or TRBV12-4 and TRBJ1-1, with no clear D. The V end was cut by 5 bases, the J end by 8 bases, with 18 bases between. The CDR3 sequence is 14 residues long. CDR3 DNA sequence: TGTGCCAGCAGTCTAGGGAGAACCTTCGCCGAAGCTTTCTTT. Translating it yields CASSLGRTFAEAFF.

This CDR3 is CSAREGESSQPQHF. The CDR3 nucleotides are TGCAGTGCTAGAGAGGGGGAAAGTAGTCAGCCCCAGCATTTT. The chain links TRBV20-1 to TRBJ1-5, with D possibly being TRBD1 (5 bases). V lost 0 bases and J 6 bases, leaving 12 bases between the germline ends. Germline CDR1 reads DFQATT; CDR2 reads SNEGSKA (reference sequence). The CDR3 sequence is 14 residues long.

The chain couples TRBV7-2 to TRBJ2-1; D is tentatively TRBD1 or TRBD2 (5 bases each). The CDR3 extends over 16 amino acids. V gave up 5 bases and J gave up 2 bases, with 16 bases separating them. Per the germline V gene, CDR1 is SGHTA and CDR2 is FQGNSA. The CDR3 loop is CASSPSGTWTYNEQFF. The CDR3 nucleotides read TGTGCCAGCAGCCCCTCAGGGACGTGGACCTACAATGAGCAGTTCTTC.

The table lists this clonotype with a few counts. The chain joins TRBV7-8 to TRBJ2-7, with D tentatively TRBD1 or TRBD2 (6 bases each). With 1 base removed from V and 6 bases from J, the gap between germline ends came to 10 bases. CDR1 and CDR2 (germline): SGHVS, FQNEAQ. The CDR3 runs to 13 residues. The CDR3 region has the DNA TGTGCCAGCAGCTTAGGGGGGGCCCCCGAGCAGTACGTC. Residues: CASSLGGAPEQYV.

This clonotype was counted only a few times. The V call is TRBV4-1, the J call TRBJ1-2; 7 bases align to TRBD1. The CDR3 length is 14 residues. V trimming: 1 base; J trimming: 4 bases; junction bases outside the gene matches: 3. Germline V gives CDR1 MGHRA, CDR2 YSYEKL. CDR3 coding DNA: TGCGCCAGCAGCCAAGGGGACAGACCCTATGGCTACACCTTC. This encodes CASSQGDRPYGYTF.

The table lists this clonotype with many counts. The gene calls are TRBV20-1 and TRBJ1-1; 7 bases match TRBD1. Germline V gives CDR1 DFQATT, CDR2 SNEGSKA (reference sequence). The CDR3 is 13 residues long. Unmatched junction bases numbered 5, after V lost 3 bases and J lost 4 bases. Here the CDR3 reads CSASPDRSTEAFF. As DNA, the CDR3 is TGCAGTGCTAGTCCGGACAGGAGCACTGAAGCTTTCTTT.

Only a few counts were recorded for this clonotype. The chain is built from TRBV5-4 and TRBJ1-1; D is unclear. V was pared by 2 bases and J by 1 base, with 12 bases between. Germline loops: CDR1 SGHNT, CDR2 YYREEE (reference sequence). The CDR3 totals 15 residues. The CDR3 reads CASSFGNRRNTEAFF. Here the CDR3 DNA reads TGTGCCAGCAGCTTTGGGAATCGACGGAACACTGAAGCTTTCTTT.

The table lists this clonotype with many counts. The rearrangement joins TRBV18 to TRBJ2-1; D is perhaps TRBD1 (6 bases). V lost 6 bases and J 10 bases, leaving 19 bases between the germline ends. Germline V gene lookup returns CDR1 KGHSH and CDR2 LQKENI. This CDR3 comprises 14 residues. CDR3 sequence: CASSRDTDGREQFF. Written as DNA, the CDR3 is TGTGCCAGCTCCCGGGACACGGACGGCAGGGAGCAGTTCTTC.

With respect to this clonotype: Given the absence of the conserved phenylalanine or tryptophan at the CDR3 end, a read error is likely. J is TRBJ2-3 and V is TRBV5-1, with D uncertain. Germline V lookup: CDR1 SGHRS, CDR2 YFSETQ. The CDR3 covers 16 residues. Here the CDR3 DNA reads TGTGCCAGCAGCCAAGAAGTTTCCGGCTCGGGAGATACGCAGTATCTT. Protein product: CASSQEVSGSGDTQYL.

This clonotype has more than one count but fewer than ten. This chain joins TRBV7-9 and TRBJ1-2; 7 positions agree with TRBD1. The V segment lost 5 bases and the J segment 1 base; nucleotides outside the gene matches: 7. The germline V gene has CDR1 SEHNR and CDR2 FQNEAQ (reference sequence). CDR3 length: 15 residues. CDR3 sequence reads: CASSDRQGINYGYTF. The CDR3 coding sequence is TGTGCCAGCAGCGACCGACAGGGAATTAACTATGGCTACACCTTC.

There are many counts of this clonotype. This chain uses TRBV28 with TRBJ1-2, with D possibly matching TRBD1 (5 bases). From germline, CDR1 is MDHEN and CDR2 SYDVKM. Trimming shortened V by 4 bases and J by 8 bases, and 17 bases separated the two germline ends. The CDR3 length is 14 residues. The CDR3 protein is CASSSIPGVGGYTF. DNA of the CDR3: TGTGCCAGCAGTTCGATCCCGGGGGTAGGAGGCTACACCTTC.